This entry lists 27 T cell receptor beta chains sequenced from one sample in a study of blood T cells in healthy people across ages. Then a second PCR, running roughly 7 to 11 cycles, was carried out with a sample-barcoded 5' primer and a J-beta primer mix. TCRdb ran MiXCR on the 5' RACE reads and lists one entry per CDR3 protein. The table records under 1,000,000 distinct CDR3 sequences, about 36% of them present only once. The sequenced sample was blood. The receptors shown here come from a man between 18 and 29 years old in good health.

This clonotype was recorded a few times. This chain links TRBV6-4 with TRBJ2-7; 10 positions agree with TRBD2. V shed 2 bases and J 7 bases; nucleotides not matched to a gene: 5. CDR3 length: 14 residues. CDR1 MRHNA and CDR2 SNTAGT come from the germline V gene. CDR3 protein: CASSDSGGANEQYF. CDR3 nucleotides: TGTGCCAGCAGTGACAGCGGGGGGGCCAATGAGCAGTACTTC.

The chain has TRBV27 and TRBJ2-3, with D perhaps assigned TRBD1 or TRBD2 (5 bases each). The CDR3 spans 17 residues. In germline, CDR1 is MNHEY, CDR2 SMNVEV (reference sequence). The V end lost 5 bases, the J end lost 4 bases, and 22 bases lay between the germline ends. This CDR3 is CASSAPGSRGRSDTQYF. In DNA form, the CDR3 reads TGTGCCAGCAGTGCCCCAGGGTCCCGGGGCCGGTCAGATACGCAGTATTTT.

This clonotype has a handful of counts. This chain links TRBV4-3 with TRBJ2-5; D is unclear. Germline-derived CDR1 and CDR2 are LGHNA and YSLEER. The V gene lost 0 bases and the J gene lost 11 bases, with 19 bases spanning the gap. The CDR3 sequence is 15 residues long. In nucleotides, the CDR3 is TGCGCCAGCAGCCAAGATCCCACTGATTTTAGTGAGCAGTACTTC. It encodes CASSQDPTDFSEQYF.

This clonotype was seen a handful of times. The chain combines TRBV20-1 with TRBJ2-7, with 8 bases fitting TRBD1. CDR3 length equals 16 residues. Trimming at V came to 2 bases and at J to 0 bases, leaving 9 bases not matched to a gene. The V gene's germline CDR1 is DFQATT and CDR2 SNEGSKA (reference sequence). The CDR3 nucleotides are TGCAGTGCTAGACCTTACTCAGGACAGGGCTCCTACGAGCAGTACTTC. As protein: CSARPYSGQGSYEQYF.

The chain combines TRBV12-3 or TRBV12-4 with TRBJ2-1; maybe TRBD2 (6 bases). This CDR3 has 15 residues. Trimming took off 1 base at V and 2 bases at J, with 9 bases between the two ends. CDR3 loop: CASSLVSGAYNEQFF. The CDR3 DNA follows: TGTGCCAGCAGTTTAGTTAGCGGAGCCTACAATGAGCAGTTCTTC.

This chain joins TRBV5-1 and TRBJ2-3; the match to TRBD1 covers 8 bases. This CDR3 region has 14 residues. The germline CDR1 and CDR2 sequences are SGHRS and YFSETQ. Trimming at V came to 6 bases and at J to 4 bases, leaving 7 bases not matched to a gene. The CDR3 nucleotides are TGCGCCAGCAAGCCGGGACAGGTCGCAGATACGCAGTATTTT. Protein product: CASKPGQVADTQYF.

This clonotype was counted between two and nine times. The chain combines TRBV12-3 or TRBV12-4 with TRBJ2-1, with 7 bases lining up with TRBD2. The J call could be wrong; TRBJ2-7 is a better fit for the DNA end. This CDR3 comprises 15 residues. The CDR3 DNA reads as TGTGCCAGCAGGTCCGGAGCGGGACCCTACAATGAGCAGTACTTC. Its protein product is CASRSGAGPYNEQYF.

The chain carries TRBV3-1 and TRBJ1-1, with D unclear. This CDR3 is 12 amino acids long. The V gene lost 6 bases and the J gene lost 6 bases, with 11 bases spanning the gap. The germline gives CDR1 LGHDT, CDR2 YNNKEL (reference sequence). The CDR3 sequence: CASSHGSAEAFF. The CDR3 DNA sequence: TGTGCCAGCAGTCACGGGTCGGCTGAAGCTTTCTTT.

The J gene is TRBJ1-1, the V gene TRBV5-1; D is unclear. The CDR3 length is 15 residues. The V end lost 4 bases, the J end lost 1 base, and 14 bases lay between the germline ends. In germline, CDR1 is SGHRS, CDR2 YFSETQ. CDR3 DNA: TGCGCCAGCAGCCCCACAACGAGGACGAACACTGAAGCTTTCTTT. The encoded protein is CASSPTTRTNTEAFF.

With regard to this clonotype: The junction does not match germline at one end; this may be a read error. The chain has TRBV6-2 or TRBV6-3 and TRBJ2-5; D ambiguous. The CDR3 length is 11 residues. CDR1 MNHEY and CDR2 SVGEGT come from the germline V gene. The CDR3 DNA sequence: TGTGTCAGCAGCCTTGGGGAGACCCAGTACTTC. It is translated as CVSSLGETQYF.

In nucleotides, the CDR3 is TGTGCCAGCAGCCAAGGACTTAGCAATCTGGAGCAGTTCTTC. It encodes CASSQGLSNLEQFF. The chain uses TRBV14 and TRBJ2-1; D call uncertain. The CDR3 has 14 residues. V shed 1 base and J shed 10 bases, with 14 bases lying between them. Germline loops: CDR1 SGHDN, CDR2 FVKESK.

The chain combines TRBV29-1 with TRBJ1-2; D uncertain. In germline, CDR1 is SQVTM, CDR2 ANQGSEA. This CDR3 has 12 residues. Trimming removed 0 bases from V and 3 bases from J, with 5 bases in between. Written as DNA, the CDR3 is TGCAGCGTTGAAGACCCCTACTATGGCTACACCTTC. It translates to CSVEDPYYGYTF.

This clonotype was seen just once. The V call is TRBV12-3 or TRBV12-4, the J call TRBJ1-4, with D uncertain. V was cut by 2 bases and J by 6 bases, with 10 bases left in between. The CDR3 is 14 amino acids. CDR3 loop: CASSLNRRDEKLFF. In DNA, the CDR3 is TGTGCCAGCAGTTTAAACAGAAGGGATGAAAAACTGTTTTTT.

This chain joins TRBV5-1 and TRBJ2-3; no clear D. Per the germline V gene, CDR1 is SGHRS and CDR2 is YFSETQ. This CDR3 contains 18 residues. Between the trimmed V and J ends, which lost 0 bases and 2 bases, there was a span of 19 bases. For the CDR3, the DNA is TGCGCCAGCAGCTTGGCCCCAGCACCCCAGCCCTCCACAGATACGCAGTATTTT. Its translation: CASSLAPAPQPSTDTQYF.

Only a few counts were recorded for this clonotype. The chain has TRBV30 and TRBJ1-1, with no clear D. V dropped 5 bases and J dropped 7 bases, with 8 bases sitting between them. CDR3 length equals 10 residues. CDR1 is GTSNPN, CDR2 SVGIG, per germline (reference sequence). Written as DNA, the CDR3 is TGTGCCTGGGGTGGGATTGAAGCTTTCTTT. Translating gives CAWGGIEAFF.

This clonotype has just a few counts. This chain uses TRBV14 with TRBJ1-2; 7 positions match TRBD1. The ends lost 0 bases at V and 3 bases at J; junction bases unmatched: 4. The CDR3 has 15 residues. Germline V gives CDR1 SGHDN, CDR2 FVKESK. The CDR3 here is CASSQDHQGDYGYTF. The DNA of the CDR3 is TGTGCCAGCAGCCAAGATCATCAGGGGGACTATGGCTACACCTTC. Together with reference TRBV14 and TRBJ1-2, the CDR3 gives the full variable domain: EAGVTQFPSHSVIEKGQTVTLRCDPISGHDNLYWYRRVMGKEIKFLLHFVKESKQDESGMPNNRFLAERTGGTYSTLKVQPAELEDSGVYFCASSQDHQGDYGYTFGSGTRLTVV.

The rearrangement uses TRBV20-1 and TRBJ2-4; perhaps D is TRBD1 or TRBD2 (5 bases each). The end of the DNA is better explained by TRBJ2-7, so the J call may be wrong. The CDR3 has 12 residues. Germline V gene sequence: CDR1 DFQATT, CDR2 SNEGSKA (reference sequence). CDR3 sequence reads: CSATGPLYEQYF. CDR3 in DNA: TGCAGTGCTACGGGGCCCCTCTACGAGCAGTACTTC.

Worth noting for this clonotype: A much larger clone differs from this one at a single base, so this may be a read error. The J gene is TRBJ2-1, the V gene TRBV12-3 or TRBV12-4; 8 bases map to TRBD1. The J call may be faulty, since TRBJ2-7 better matches the DNA end. This CDR3 comprises 15 residues. The CDR3 DNA follows: TGTGCCAGCAGCCAGGGACAGGCCTCCTACAATGAGCAGTACTTC. Translation: CASSQGQASYNEQYF.

This clonotype was seen only a few times. The gene calls are TRBV20-1 and TRBJ2-3, with 7 bases fitting TRBD2. Trimming cost V 5 bases and J 1 base; bases outside gene matches: 6. CDR3 length: 14 residues. Looked up from germline, CDR1 is DFQATT and CDR2 is SNEGSKA (reference sequence). The CDR3 is CSALQAGGTDTQYF. The CDR3 DNA follows: TGCAGTGCTTTGCAGGCGGGGGGCACAGATACGCAGTATTTT.

This clonotype showed up just a few times. The CDR3 region has the DNA TGTGCCATCAGGAGGACAGTGTCGGACAATGAGCAGTTCTTC. Translating gives CAIRRTVSDNEQFF. V usage is TRBV10-3 and J usage is TRBJ2-1; D perhaps matches TRBD1 (6 bases). V dropped 6 bases and J dropped 5 bases, with 14 bases sitting between them. The length of the CDR3 is 14 residues. Per germline, CDR1 ENHRY and CDR2 SYGVKD.

The chain joins TRBV20-1 to TRBJ1-2, with TRBD1 as a possible D gene (5 bases). The CDR3 has 13 residues. V was cut by 5 bases and J by 3 bases, with 13 bases left in between. CDR1 and CDR2 from the germline V gene are DFQATT and SNEGSKA (reference sequence). In nucleotides, the CDR3 is TGCAGTGCTCGGGACGACGGGGACTATGGCTACACCTTC. Translated: CSARDDGDYGYTF.

V and J are TRBV9 and TRBJ2-5; 9 bases are shared with TRBD1. The CDR3 loop spans 15 amino acids. With V trimmed by 4 bases and J by 4 bases, 8 bases remained unmatched. Per germline, CDR1 SGDLS and CDR2 YYNGEE. The CDR3 DNA sequence: TGTGCCAGCAGCACCCGGACAGGGGAGATAGAGACCCAGTACTTC. It codes for CASSTRTGEIETQYF.

The rearrangement joins TRBV13 to TRBJ2-4; D unclear. The CDR3 is 17 amino acids. Germline V gene data show CDR1 as PRHDT and CDR2 as FYEKMQ (reference sequence). The ends were cut back, 0 bases at V and 0 bases at J, with 12 bases in the middle. The CDR3 reads CASSLGWAELAKNIQYF. DNA for the CDR3: TGTGCCAGCAGCTTAGGATGGGCAGAGCTAGCCAAAAACATTCAGTACTTC.

This rearrangement joins TRBV2 to TRBJ2-7; D is possibly TRBD1 or TRBD2 (5 bases each). Per germline, CDR1 SNHLY and CDR2 FYNNEI. Trimming left V 5 bases short and J 12 bases short, with 14 bases between. The CDR3 spans 11 residues. The CDR3 loop reads CASSLRGDRYF. Written as DNA, the CDR3 is TGTGCCAGCAGTCTAAGGGGAGATCGGTACTTC.

Remarks on this clonotype: A clone one base away is much larger, so this may be a read error. The J gene is TRBJ1-5, the V gene TRBV4-2; TRBD1 might be the D (5 bases). Germline V lookup: CDR1 LGHNA, CDR2 YNFKEQ. The CDR3 length is 16 residues. The DNA of the CDR3 is TGTGCCTGCAGCCAAGATCAAAGGGGATCGGGGCAGCCCCAGCATTTT. Translating gives CACSQDQRGSGQPQHF.

In the case of this clonotype: This may be a read error, as it is one base from a much larger clone. The chain couples TRBV7-2 to TRBJ2-5; 11 bases align to TRBD2. The CDR3 totals 15 residues. Losses at the gene ends were 0 bases for V and 4 bases for J; bases not matched to a gene: 1. Germline assignment: CDR1 SGHTA and CDR2 FQGNSA. Here the CDR3 DNA reads TGTGCCAGCAGCTTAGCTAGCGGGAGGGGAGAGACCCAGTACTTC. Protein product: CASSLASGRGETQYF.

The chain has TRBV28 and TRBJ2-5; D is unclear. Trimming stripped 0 bases from V and 1 base from J, with 6 bases between. This CDR3 contains 14 residues. CDR1 MDHEN and CDR2 SYDVKM come from the germline V gene. CDR3 protein: CASSLWAAQETQYF. The CDR3 DNA follows: TGTGCCAGCAGTTTATGGGCAGCCCAAGAGACCCAGTACTTC.